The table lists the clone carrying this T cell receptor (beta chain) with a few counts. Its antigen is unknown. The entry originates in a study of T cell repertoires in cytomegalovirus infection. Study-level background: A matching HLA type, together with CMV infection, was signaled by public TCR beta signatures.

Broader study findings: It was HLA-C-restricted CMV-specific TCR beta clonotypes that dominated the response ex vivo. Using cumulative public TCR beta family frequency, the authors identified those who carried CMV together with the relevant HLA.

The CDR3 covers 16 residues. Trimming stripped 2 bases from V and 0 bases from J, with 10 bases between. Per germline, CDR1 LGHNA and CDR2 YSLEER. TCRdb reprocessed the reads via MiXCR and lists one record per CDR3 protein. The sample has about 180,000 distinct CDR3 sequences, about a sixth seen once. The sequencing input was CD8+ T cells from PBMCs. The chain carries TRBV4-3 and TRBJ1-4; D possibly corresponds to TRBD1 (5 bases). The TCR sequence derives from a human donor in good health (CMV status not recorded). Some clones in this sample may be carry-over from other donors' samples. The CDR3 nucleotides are TGCGCCAGCAGCCAATCAGAGGGGTCAACTAATGAAAAACTGTTTTTT. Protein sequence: CASSQSEGSTNEKLFF.